This passage covers 9 T cell receptor beta chains from one sample sequenced in a study of T cells in Graves' hyperthyroidism and ophthalmopathy. Researchers amplified the TCR beta CDR3 regions from RNA transcripts. Researchers ran a first-round RT-PCR on the TCR CDR3 using the HTBI primer set. TCRdb redid the calling of the multiplex PCR reads with MiXCR, one entry per CDR3 protein. This table has roughly 710,000 distinct CDR3 sequences, 30% to 40% appearing once. Sequenced sample: blood. These receptors were obtained from a woman aged 40 to 55 with Graves' hyperthyroidism.

As for this clonotype: Germline and junction disagree at one end, which may indicate a read error. The CDR3 bases are TGTGCCATCAGCCGACAGGGGAGGGAGACCCAGTTCTTT. It encodes CAISRQGRETQFF. The genes are TRBV10-3 and TRBJ2-3; possibly TRBD1 for D (8 bases). CDR1 and CDR2 from the germline V gene are ENHRY and SYGVKD. CDR3 length equals 13 residues.

This clonotype was recorded many times. The chain employs TRBV20-1 and TRBJ1-5; possibly TRBD1 for D (6 bases). Trimming took off 4 bases at V and 1 base at J, with 11 bases between the two ends. The CDR3 is 14 amino acids. CDR1 is DFQATT, CDR2 SNEGSKA, per germline (reference sequence). The CDR3 DNA reads as TGCAGTGCTATACAGGGAGGAAGCAATCAGCCCCAGCATTTT. Residues: CSAIQGGSNQPQHF.

Note on this clonotype: The CDR3 carries no conserved terminal phenylalanine or tryptophan, so it likely arises from a read error. V is TRBV5-4 and J is TRBJ2-7; perhaps D is TRBD1 or TRBD2 (5 bases each). The CDR3 runs to 16 residues. Deletions cut 4 bases from V and 7 bases from J, with 24 bases between. Germline V gives CDR1 SGHNT, CDR2 YYREEE (reference sequence). In DNA, the CDR3 is TGTGCCAGCAGCCCGTTAGGGGAGCCTTCCTTACGGGAGCAGTACCTC. Amino acid sequence: CASSPLGEPSLREQYL.

This clonotype was picked up a small number of times. The chain has TRBV12-3 or TRBV12-4 and TRBJ2-2, with 7 positions matching TRBD2. The CDR3 is 14 amino acids. Germline trimming cut 8 bases from V and 5 bases from J; bases unmatched to any gene: 8. CDR3 loop: CASRFGGGTGELFF. DNA of the CDR3: TGTGCCAGCCGCTTCGGGGGAGGGACCGGGGAGCTGTTTTTT.

This sequence joins TRBV15 and TRBJ2-1; 7 nucleotides align to TRBD2. Germline values: CDR1 LNHNV, CDR2 YYDKDF (reference sequence). The CDR3 is 14 amino acids. The J segment lost 10 bases and the V segment lost 0 bases, leaving 6 bases of the junction unmatched. CDR3 region: CATSRDREGREQFF. DNA for the CDR3: TGTGCCACCAGCAGAGATAGGGAGGGTAGAGAGCAGTTCTTC.

This clonotype was detected many times. The genes are TRBV12-3 or TRBV12-4 and TRBJ1-5; no clear D gene. This CDR3 is built from 14 residues. Trimming took off 7 bases at V and 5 bases at J, with 15 bases between the two ends. CDR3 coding DNA: TGTGCCAGCACCGCCAAGTCTCCGGATCAGCCCCAGCATTTT. Encoded protein: CASTAKSPDQPQHF.

This clonotype was recorded at least ten times. The chain combines TRBV6-5 with TRBJ1-2, with D maybe TRBD1 (6 bases). This CDR3 contains 13 residues. The ends were cut back, 6 bases at V and 7 bases at J, with 15 bases in the middle. CDR1 and CDR2 from the germline V gene are MNHEY and SVGAGI. As DNA, the CDR3 is TGTGCCAGCAGCCCGGATGCGGGGGCTGGCTACACCTTC. It specifies CASSPDAGAGYTF.

This clonotype was seen only a few times. This chain joins TRBV6-5 and TRBJ1-1, with a possible D match to TRBD1 (5 bases). Between the trimmed V and J ends, which lost 6 bases and 1 base, there was a span of 12 bases. The CDR3 runs to 14 residues. CDR1 is MNHEY, CDR2 SVGAGI, per germline. In nucleotides, the CDR3 is TGTGCCAGCAGGCAGACAGCGCCGAACACTGAAGCTTTCTTT. Amino acid sequence: CASRQTAPNTEAFF.

A few counts support this clonotype. The chain carries TRBV6-6 and TRBJ1-5; 10 nucleotides agree with TRBD1. The trim removed 6 bases at V and 1 base at J, leaving 6 bases unmatched. The CDR3 has 16 residues. Germline values: CDR1 MNHNY, CDR2 SVGAGI (reference sequence). CDR3 bases: TGTGCCAGCAGACGACAGGGGGCGCTGAGCAATCAGCCCCAGCATTTT. Its protein product is CASRRQGALSNQPQHF.